The T cell receptor (beta chain) described here comes from a study of T cells expressing NK-cell markers. Study context: In sorted CD3+CD56+NKG2C+, CD3+CD56+NKG2C- and CD3+CD56-NKG2C+ T cells, TCR beta repertoires were obtained. Within the sequenced cohort of eight donors, seven exhibited HCMV seropositivity and one was seronegative. Study outcomes and limitations: Expanded NKG2C+ T cell clones had unclear HCMV specificity. These clonotypes additionally ranked first within the CD3+CD56-NKG2C+ fraction of a handful of donors.

TCRdb reanalyzed the 5' RACE reads and collapses them to one entry per CDR3 protein, without DNA. The sample totals roughly 180,000 distinct CDR3 sequences. The CDR3 consists of 15 residues. Looked up from germline, CDR1 is SGHRS and CDR2 is YFSETQ. Turning to this clonotype: The target antigen is unknown.

This chain joins TRBV5-1 and TRBJ2-5. The source is a woman between 18 and 75 years old in good health. Input material: blood T cells: a sorted CD56 or NKG2C T cell subset, CD4+ or CD8+ T cells, or bulk PBMC T cells (not recorded which). The CDR3 is CASSLAQGFQETQYF. Full variable domain (outside the CDR3, taken from reference TRBV5-1 and TRBJ2-5): KAGVTQTPRYLIKTRGQQVTLSCSPISGHRSVSWYQQTPGQGLQFLFEYFSETQRNKGNFPGRFSGRQFSNSRSEMNVSTLELGDSALYLCASSLAQGFQETQYFGPGTRLLVL.